This TCR beta chain was recovered during a study of cytomegalovirus exposure and HLA in healthy donors. The CDR3 has 16 residues. V gave up 5 bases and J gave up 6 bases, with 19 bases separating them. Germline assignment: CDR1 MDHEN and CDR2 SYDVKM. Concerning this clone: Its target is unknown.

Study-wide results and limits: Specific recognition of CMV antigens was confirmed in vitro for a few chains (all CMV-associated). The study assumed roughly uniform donor sequencing depth for presence/absence analyses. Most subjects had HLA-A and HLA-B alleles reportedly predicted accurately by TCR beta sequences. Sequencing likely caused a cluster of highly shared sequence variants.

Both 60 Vbeta primers and 13 Jbeta primers went into the PCR. Libraries were prepared by immunoSEQ multiplex PCR; TCRdb keeps only in-frame clonotypes and omits some of them. The data contain 100,000 to 120,000 clones, about three quarters of them singletons. Sequencing was done on a sample of PBMCs. The chain couples TRBV28 to TRBJ1-4; D gene unclear. The source is a male donor in good health and CMV-seronegative. CDR3 in amino acids: CASSAPLRQVDEKLFF. The CDR3 DNA follows: TGTGCCAGCAGTGCCCCCTTAAGGCAGGTGGATGAAAAACTGTTTTTT.